This passage covers 25 T cell receptor beta chains from one sample sequenced in a study of OX40 agonist ivuxolimab in advanced cancers. Here immunoSEQ multiplex PCR was the method, and the copy in TCRdb shows in-frame clones only, minus some. Found here are tens of thousands of clones, about 70% of them singletons; the top ten hold roughly 18%. The sequencing here drew on CD4+ or CD8+ T cells sorted from blood, taken in a trial of the OX40 agonist ivuxolimab. The receptors derive from an adult with an advanced solid tumor such as melanoma, head and neck, liver or kidney cancer.

For the CDR3, the DNA is TGTGCCAGTTCCTATTACAATGAGCAGTTCTTC. This sequence encodes CASSYYNEQFF. The V call is TRBV27, the J call TRBJ2-1; D uncertain. Trimming took off 9 bases at V and 4 bases at J, with 7 bases between the two ends. Germline V CDR1 and CDR2: MNHEY, SMNVEV (reference sequence). This CDR3 is 11 amino acids long.

This clone is judged medium-sized. The chain has TRBV11-1 and TRBJ1-3; no reliable D call. The CDR3 is made up of 15 amino acids. The germline V gene has CDR1 SGHAT and CDR2 FQDESV (reference sequence). V dropped 2 bases and J dropped 0 bases, with 8 bases sitting between them. The CDR3 DNA follows: TGTGCCAGCAGCTTAACCACTTACTCTGGAAACACCATATATTTT. Translation gives CASSLTTYSGNTIYF.

The chain recombines TRBV28 with TRBJ2-2; D gene unclear. The CDR3 consists of 14 residues. Trimming took off 6 bases at V and 0 bases at J, with 8 bases between the two ends. Germline values: CDR1 MDHEN, CDR2 SYDVKM. The CDR3 spells CASSIRSNTGELFF. The CDR3 DNA follows: TGTGCCAGCAGCATAAGATCGAACACCGGGGAGCTGTTTTTT.

The V call is TRBV9, the J call TRBJ2-5; D may be TRBD1 (6 bases). The J call may be faulty, since TRBJ2-7 better matches the DNA end. CDR3 length: 12 residues. Looked up from germline, CDR1 is SGDLS and CDR2 is YYNGEE. CDR3 loop: CASSMTGLEQYF. The DNA for the CDR3 is TGTGCCAGCAGCATGACAGGTCTCGAGCAGTACTTC.

This clone was observed once. The CDR3 here is CASSLGSGTNTEAFF. As DNA, the CDR3 is TGCGCCAGCAGCTTGGGTTCGGGGACGAACACTGAAGCTTTCTTT. V usage is TRBV5-1 and J usage is TRBJ1-1, with D maybe TRBD1 (5 bases). The V gene lost 0 bases and the J gene lost 1 base, with 10 bases spanning the gap. Germline V lookup: CDR1 SGHRS, CDR2 YFSETQ. The CDR3 is 15 amino acids.

This chain joins TRBV5-6 and TRBJ1-5, with a tentative D call TRBD1 (6 bases). The germline V gene encodes CDR1 SGHDT and CDR2 YYEEEE. The CDR3 is 17 amino acids. V was pared by 3 bases and J by 6 bases, with 22 bases between. CDR3 DNA: TGTGCCAGCAGCTGGGAGGAAACAGGGAGGCCGGTTCAGCCCCAGCATTTT. Translation: CASSWEETGRPVQPQHF.

The genes are TRBV5-1 and TRBJ1-5; the match to TRBD1 covers 9 bases. Germline V gene sequence: CDR1 SGHRS, CDR2 YFSETQ. With 3 bases clipped from V and 6 bases from J, the junction kept 1 base outside the gene matches. The CDR3 is 13 residues long. Here the CDR3 reads CASSSDRGQPQHF. The CDR3 region has the DNA TGCGCCAGCAGCTCGGACAGGGGTCAGCCCCAGCATTTT. Together with reference TRBV5-1 and TRBJ1-5, the CDR3 gives the full variable domain: KAGVTQTPRYLIKTRGQQVTLSCSPISGHRSVSWYQQTPGQGLQFLFEYFSETQRNKGNFPGRFSGRQFSNSRSEMNVSTLELGDSALYLCASSSDRGQPQHFGDGTRLSIL.

This clone appeared a few times. The V and J genes are TRBV5-6 and TRBJ1-2; TRBD1 is a possible D gene (5 bases). Germline V lookup: CDR1 SGHDT, CDR2 YYEEEE. V was trimmed by 1 base and J by 3 bases, leaving 13 bases between them. This CDR3 comprises 15 residues. The CDR3 coding sequence is TGTGCCAGCAGCTTGCAGGGTTGGAGAGACTATGGCTACACCTTC. Amino acids: CASSLQGWRDYGYTF.

A remark on this clone: A junction boundary mismatches the germline segment, possibly from a read error. This rearrangement joins TRBV7-8 to TRBJ2-7; TRBD1 might be the D (6 bases). This CDR3 contains 13 residues. Per the germline V gene, CDR1 is SGHVS and CDR2 is FQNEAQ. CDR3 loop: CASSLGQACERYF. The DNA for the CDR3 is TGTGCCAGCAGCTTAGGACAGGCCTGCGAGCGGTACTTC.

The genes are TRBV4-1 and TRBJ1-2; 7 nucleotides match TRBD1. This CDR3 is 16 amino acids long. V was pared by 3 bases and J by 0 bases, with 7 bases of the junction left unmatched. CDR1 and CDR2 from the germline V gene are MGHRA and YSYEKL. CDR3 region: CASSQPNRGPNYGYTF. DNA of the CDR3: TGCGCCAGCAGCCAGCCGAACAGGGGACCTAACTATGGCTACACCTTC.

J is TRBJ1-1 and V is TRBV5-4, with a tentative D call TRBD1 (5 bases). V dropped 3 bases and J dropped 4 bases, with 10 bases sitting between them. Germline V gene data show CDR1 as SGHNT and CDR2 as YYREEE (reference sequence). The CDR3 totals 13 residues. CDR3 sequence: CASSWGRGTEAFF. CDR3 DNA sequence: TGTGCCAGCAGCTGGGGACGGGGCACTGAAGCTTTCTTT.

The chain employs TRBV6-5 and TRBJ2-2, with D possibly called TRBD1 or TRBD2 (5 bases each). CDR1 is MNHEY and CDR2 is SVGAGI in the germline V gene. Trimming stripped 7 bases from V and 1 base from J, with 10 bases between. This CDR3 contains 14 residues. In nucleotides, the CDR3 is TGTGCCAGCAAGGGACCAGAGAACACCGGGGAGCTGTTTTTT. It is translated as CASKGPENTGELFF.

This clone has only a few counts. The same CDR3 is also encoded by other DNA sequences in this sample. The chain is built from TRBV29-1 and TRBJ1-2; the D gene is possibly TRBD1 (6 bases). CDR1 is SQVTM and CDR2 is ANQGSEA in the germline V gene. The CDR3 extends over 10 amino acids. V lost 7 bases and J 10 bases, leaving 13 bases between the germline ends. CDR3 sequence reads: CSAQQGAYTF. The CDR3 DNA follows: TGCAGCGCCCAACAGGGTGCCTACACCTTC.

This chain joins TRBV1 and TRBJ1-5. TRBV1 is shown as a pseudogene. The CDR3 covers 16 residues. The CDR3 region has the DNA TGCACCAGCAGCCGACCGATCCCATGGTTAAATCAGCCCCAGCATTTT. Protein: CTSSRPIPWLNQPQHF.

The genes are TRBV19 and TRBJ2-3; 11 bases map to TRBD1. Losses at the gene ends were 9 bases for V and 7 bases for J; bases not matched to a gene: 6. This CDR3 has 13 amino acids. Per the germline V gene, CDR1 is LNHDA and CDR2 is SQIVND (reference sequence). The CDR3 reads CASWDRGMHTQYF. DNA of the CDR3: TGTGCCAGCTGGGACAGGGGGATGCATACGCAGTATTTT.

The gene calls are TRBV5-5 and TRBJ2-7, with D hard to call. The CDR3 contains 13 residues. Germline lookup yields CDR1 SGHKS and CDR2 YYEKEE (reference sequence). V lost 1 base and J 2 bases, leaving 7 bases between the germline ends. The CDR3 loop reads CASSLQGPYEQYF. CDR3 nucleotides: TGTGCCAGCAGCTTGCAAGGTCCCTACGAGCAGTACTTC.

The gene calls are TRBV19 and TRBJ1-5; 7 bases line up with TRBD1. The junction had 7 bases not matched to a gene; V was cut back by 4 bases and J by 4 bases. Looked up from germline, CDR1 is LNHDA and CDR2 is SQIVND (reference sequence). The CDR3 runs to 15 residues. In DNA, the CDR3 is TGTGCCAGTAGTAACTCCGGGACAGCTAATCAGCCCCAGCATTTT. This translates into CASSNSGTANQPQHF. Variable domain in full (rest from reference TRBV19 and TRBJ1-5): DGGITQSPKYLFRKEGQNVTLSCEQNLNHDAMYWYRQDPGQGLRLIYYSQIVNDFQKGDIAEGYSVSREKKESFPLTVTSAQKNPTAFYLCASSNSGTANQPQHFGDGTRLSIL.

The chain combines TRBV6-5 with TRBJ1-3, with TRBD1 as a possible D gene (6 bases). Germline CDR1 and CDR2: MNHEY and SVGAGI. The CDR3 runs 13 residues. V gave up 11 bases and J gave up 3 bases, with 14 bases separating them. This CDR3 is CASQGTVGNTIYF. The CDR3 region has the DNA TGTGCCTCCCAGGGGACGGTTGGAAACACCATATATTTT.

This chain uses TRBV10-1 with TRBJ2-3; 9 bases agree with TRBD2. Germline-derived CDR1 and CDR2 are WNHNN and SYGVQD (reference sequence). This CDR3 has 16 residues. V trimming: 0 bases; J trimming: 1 base; junction bases outside the gene matches: 2. The CDR3 DNA sequence: TGCGCCAGCAGTGAGTCGTTAGCGGGGGGCACAGATACGCAGTATTTT. This encodes CASSESLAGGTDTQYF.

V gene TRBV2 combines with J gene TRBJ2-4; 7 positions match TRBD2. This CDR3 is built from 16 residues. Germline lookup yields CDR1 SNHLY and CDR2 FYNNEI. V was clipped by 3 bases and J by 4 bases; unmatched bases: 9. The CDR3 DNA follows: TGTGCCAGCAGTGAGGGGGGAGGGGTTCTGAAAAACATTCAGTACTTC. Its protein is CASSEGGGVLKNIQYF.

The CDR3: CASSLQGPYEQYF. CDR3 nucleotide sequence: TGTGCCAGCAGCTTGCAAGGTCCCTACGAGCAGTACTTC. The V call is TRBV9, the J call TRBJ2-7; D is unresolved. Trimming removed 4 bases from V and 2 bases from J, with 10 bases in between. The CDR3 is 13 residues long. Germline V gives CDR1 SGDLS, CDR2 YYNGEE.

The rearrangement uses TRBV20-1 and TRBJ2-1, with D uncertain. V lost 6 bases and J 6 bases, leaving 9 bases between the germline ends. This CDR3 contains 11 residues. The germline gives CDR1 DFQATT, CDR2 SNEGSKA (reference sequence). This chain's CDR3 is CSAMRANEQFF. Written as DNA, the CDR3 is TGCAGTGCGATGCGAGCCAATGAGCAGTTCTTC.

The chain links TRBV6-5 to TRBJ2-2; 8 nucleotides agree with TRBD1. The length of the CDR3 is 14 residues. The junction had 4 bases not matched to a gene; V was cut back by 6 bases and J by 4 bases. The V gene's germline CDR1 is MNHEY and CDR2 SVGAGI. The CDR3 sequence is CASSGQGGTGELFF. The CDR3 coding sequence is TGTGCCAGCAGCGGACAGGGTGGCACCGGGGAGCTGTTTTTT.

The rearrangement links TRBV5-6 to TRBJ2-5, with 7 nucleotides matching TRBD2. The germline V gene encodes CDR1 SGHDT and CDR2 YYEEEE. This CDR3 comprises 14 residues. The V gene end was trimmed by 0 bases and the J gene end by 2 bases; junction bases not matched to a gene: 1. CDR3 region: CASSLGTRQETQYF. The DNA of the CDR3 is TGTGCCAGCAGCTTGGGGACTAGACAAGAGACCCAGTACTTC. Full variable domain (outside the CDR3, taken from reference TRBV5-6 and TRBJ2-5): DAGVTQSPTHLIKTRGQQVTLRCSPKSGHDTVSWYQQALGQGPQFIFQYYEEEERQRGNFPDRFSGHQFPNYSSELNVNALLLGDSALYLCASSLGTRQETQYFGPGTRLLVL.

V usage is TRBV5-8 and J usage is TRBJ2-1, with 7 bases that match TRBD2. Germline V gives CDR1 SGHTS, CDR2 YDEGEE. V shed 1 base and J 0 bases; nucleotides not matched to a gene: 7. This CDR3 comprises 17 residues. CDR3 amino acids: CASSLFRGGSSYNEQFF. Here the CDR3 DNA reads TGTGCCAGCAGCTTGTTCCGCGGGGGTAGCTCCTACAATGAGCAGTTCTTC.